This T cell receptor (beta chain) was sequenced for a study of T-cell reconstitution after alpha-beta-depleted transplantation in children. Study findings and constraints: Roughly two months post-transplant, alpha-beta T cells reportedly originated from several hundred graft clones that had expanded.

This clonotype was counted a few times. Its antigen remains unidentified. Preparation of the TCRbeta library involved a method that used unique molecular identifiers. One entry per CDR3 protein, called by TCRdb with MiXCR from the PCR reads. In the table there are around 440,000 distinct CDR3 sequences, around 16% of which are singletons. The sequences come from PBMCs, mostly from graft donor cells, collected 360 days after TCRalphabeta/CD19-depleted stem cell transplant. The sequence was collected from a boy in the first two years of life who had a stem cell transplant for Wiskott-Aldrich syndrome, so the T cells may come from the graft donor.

CDR3 nucleotide sequence: TGTGCCAGCAGCTTGGAGGGGACATCGATCTACTCCTACGAGCAGTACTTC. Its translation is CASSLEGTSIYSYEQYF. This sequence joins TRBV5-6 and TRBJ2-7, with D possibly TRBD1 on 6 matching bases. CDR3 length equals 17 residues. Germline V gene lookup returns CDR1 SGHDT and CDR2 YYEEEE. V gave up 0 bases and J gave up 0 bases, with 16 bases separating them.